This TCR beta chain was recorded in a study of blood T cell repertoires in COVID-19. Study background: Nucleic acid was either cDNA or gDNA, and it came from T cells, B-cell-depleted T cells, or PBMCs.

CDR1 is SGHDN, CDR2 FVKESK, per germline. Unmatched junction bases numbered 7, after V lost 4 bases and J lost 8 bases. The length of the CDR3 is 16 residues. Original processing notes: Estimates of nucleated cell counts were drawn from the amplification of reference gene primers. Libraries were prepared by immunoSEQ multiplex PCR; TCRdb keeps only in-frame clonotypes and omits some of them. The D gene and trimming were derived from the DNA, and the V and J assignments and clone size from that table. In the table there are about 250,000 clones, more than 85% of which are singletons. Resolution of symptoms, clearance, or two negative PCRs was present in recovered Cohort 3 donors.

The chain is built from TRBV14 and TRBJ2-1, with TRBD2 matching 14 bases. Source material: PBMCs or T cells enriched from blood (not recorded which). This receptor was obtained from a man between 40 and 49 years old who had recovered from COVID-19. The CDR3 spells CASSPGTSGSVDEQFF. CDR3 coding DNA: TGTGCCAGCAGCCCGGGGACTAGCGGGAGTGTTGATGAGCAGTTCTTC. Complete variable domain (other parts from reference TRBV14 and TRBJ2-1): EAGVTQFPSHSVIEKGQTVTLRCDPISGHDNLYWYRRVMGKEIKFLLHFVKESKQDESGMPNNRFLAERTGGTYSTLKVQPAELEDSGVYFCASSPGTSGSVDEQFFGPGTRLTVL.